This T cell receptor beta chain comes out of a study of T cell responses to AZD1222 COVID-19 vaccine. Study-wide context: Second-dose schedules of about 4 or about 12 weeks were combined. Study observations and caveats: CD4 TCRs covered the whole spike, strongest at regions 160-218 and 743-854. Baseline seropositives among AZD1222 recipients totaled only 5 to 7. Among the donors, most were white British and more were female, and clonal diversity was possibly underestimated.

In regard to this clone: Its specificity is not known.

Sequencing was performed with immunoSEQ multiplex PCR; in TCRdb, only in-frame clones are kept and a portion is missing. The data contain 150,000 or so clones, around 90% of them seen just once; the ten biggest clones take up more than 2.5%. Germline CDR1 LNHDA, CDR2 SQIVND (reference sequence). This CDR3 has 15 amino acids. V shed 6 bases and J 7 bases; nucleotides not matched to a gene: 11. The receptor was derived from an adult in good health. Source: peripheral blood, taken on day 0 of AZD1222 vaccination. The chain combines TRBV19 with TRBJ1-1, with TRBD1 identical over 10 bases. This chain's CDR3 is CASRLEDRGLLEAFF. The CDR3 nucleotides are TGTGCCAGTAGACTAGAAGACAGGGGGCTTCTTGAAGCTTTCTTT.